Described below is a single TCR beta chain sequence and its context. What it recognizes is unknown. Authors of the study amplified TCR beta CDR3 regions from RNA transcripts. Carried out on the TCR CDR3, a first-round RT-PCR used the HTBI primer set. TCRdb ran MiXCR on the multiplex PCR reads and lists one entry per CDR3 protein. The sample has 450,000 to 500,000 distinct CDR3 sequences, approximately 22% seen once. CDR3 size: 13 residues. The germline gives CDR1 MNHEY, CDR2 SVGEGT. V lost 7 bases and J 5 bases, leaving 15 bases between the germline ends. The data stem from a study of T cells in Graves' hyperthyroidism and ophthalmopathy. Study-wide points: In blood, most of the thyroid clonotypes expanded above 0.001 were also present.

Lactation, pregnancy, other autoimmune disease or uncontrolled infection led to exclusion of patients. Clinicians diagnosed patients from clinical symptoms, serum thyroxine and TRAb, thyroid ultrasound and orbital computed tomography. The PBMCs had their origin in more than 9.5 ml of fresh peripheral blood. The clonotype originates from a woman aged 65 to 85 with Graves' ophthalmopathy. V and J are TRBV6-2 or TRBV6-3 and TRBJ2-7; D may match TRBD1 or TRBD2 (5 bases each). Sequenced material: blood. The CDR3 DNA reads TGTGCCAGCACGGGGACGCCCCCCAACGAGCAGTACTTC. As protein: CASTGTPPNEQYF.